Detailed here is one TCR beta chain. Its antigen is unknown. TCRdb's copy holds only in-frame clones and misses some; the assay was immunoSEQ multiplex PCR. Among hundreds of thousands of clones listed, about 93% were seen once. The sample belongs to a study of T cell responses to AZD1222 COVID-19 vaccine. Study results and caveats: Baseline testing showed seropositivity in only six AZD1222 recipients. Researchers took repertoire samples only after the peak T cell response had come. Vaccination with two AZD1222 doses was followed by a rise in Spike-specific TCR breadth and depth. Mostly white British, mostly female donors; authors suggested clonal diversity may be underestimated.

J was trimmed by 1 base and V by 7 bases; bases with no gene match: 7. The CDR3 runs 15 residues. The germline V gene encodes CDR1 SNHLY and CDR2 FYNNEI. The rearrangement links TRBV2 to TRBJ1-5; 7 bases align to TRBD1. The receptor's source is an adult in good health. Specimen: peripheral blood, collected on day 0 of MenACWY control vaccination. The CDR3 is CASTSRQGSNQPQHF. The CDR3 DNA reads as TGTGCCAGCACCAGCAGACAGGGCAGCAATCAGCCCCAGCATTTT. The entire variable domain, with the rest obtained from reference TRBV2 and TRBJ1-5, is as follows: EPEVTQTPSHQVTQMGQEVILRCVPISNHLYFYWYRQILGQKVEFLVSFYNNEISEKSEIFDDQFSVERPDGSNFTLKIRSTKLEDSAMYFCASTSRQGSNQPQHFGDGTRLSIL.